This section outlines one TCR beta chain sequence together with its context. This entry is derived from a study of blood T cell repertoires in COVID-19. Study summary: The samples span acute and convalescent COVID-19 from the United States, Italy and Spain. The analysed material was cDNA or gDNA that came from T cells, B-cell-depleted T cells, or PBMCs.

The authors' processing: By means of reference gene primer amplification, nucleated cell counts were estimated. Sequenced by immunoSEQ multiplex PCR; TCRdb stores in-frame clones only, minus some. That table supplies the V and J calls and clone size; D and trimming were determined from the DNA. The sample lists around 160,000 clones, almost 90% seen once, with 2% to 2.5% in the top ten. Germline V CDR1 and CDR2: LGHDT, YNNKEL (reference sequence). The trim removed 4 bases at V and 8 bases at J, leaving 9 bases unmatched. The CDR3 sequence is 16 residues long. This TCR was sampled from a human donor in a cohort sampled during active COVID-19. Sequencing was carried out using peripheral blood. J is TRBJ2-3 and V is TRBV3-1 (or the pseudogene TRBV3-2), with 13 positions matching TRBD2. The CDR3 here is CASSRRTSGGLSTQYF. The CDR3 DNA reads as TGTGCCAGCAGCCGGCGGACTAGCGGGGGTTTAAGTACGCAGTATTTT.